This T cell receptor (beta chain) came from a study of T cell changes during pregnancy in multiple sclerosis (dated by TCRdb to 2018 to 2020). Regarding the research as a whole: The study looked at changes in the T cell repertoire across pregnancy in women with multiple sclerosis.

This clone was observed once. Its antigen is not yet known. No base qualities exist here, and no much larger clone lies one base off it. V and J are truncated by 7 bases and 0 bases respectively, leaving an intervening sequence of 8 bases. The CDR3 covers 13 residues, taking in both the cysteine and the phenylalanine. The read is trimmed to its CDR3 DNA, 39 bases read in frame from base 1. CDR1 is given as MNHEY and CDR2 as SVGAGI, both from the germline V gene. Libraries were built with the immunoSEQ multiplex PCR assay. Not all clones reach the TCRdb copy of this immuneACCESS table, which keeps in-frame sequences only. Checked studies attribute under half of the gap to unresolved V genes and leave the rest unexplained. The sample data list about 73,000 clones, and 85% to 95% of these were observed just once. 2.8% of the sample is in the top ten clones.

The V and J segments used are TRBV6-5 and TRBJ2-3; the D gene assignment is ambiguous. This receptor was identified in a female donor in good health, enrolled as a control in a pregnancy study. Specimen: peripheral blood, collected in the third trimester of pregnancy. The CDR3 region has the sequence CASTKTSTDTQYF. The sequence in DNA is TGTGCCAGCACCAAGACTAGCACAGATACGCAGTATTTT.